The present TCR beta chain was sequenced within a study of T-cell memory formation after mild COVID-19. The wider study: Across donors, TCR clusters were largely donor specific. General observations from the study: For contracting clones, CD4+ ones sat mainly in CM and EM, CD8+ in EMRA.

5'RACE, which relied on constant-segment primers, yielded TCR alpha and TCR beta cDNA libraries carrying sample barcodes and UMIs. Each CDR3 protein gets one entry after TCRdb re-called the 5' RACE reads with MiXCR. The data show around 200,000 distinct CDR3 sequences, around 25% seen once. Germline CDR1 is SEHNR and CDR2 is FQNEAQ (reference sequence). The CDR3 is 13 residues long. Trimming stripped 1 base from V and 1 base from J, with 4 bases between. As to this clonotype: The antigen remains undetermined.

Specimen: PBMCs or a T cell subset sorted from them (not recorded which). The chain has TRBV7-9 and TRBJ2-5; D remains ambiguous. The receptor was isolated from an adult woman who had mild COVID-19 (a few samples of this study predate the infection). Cell type and time point are not known. The CDR3 loop is CASSLDGQETQYF. The CDR3 coding sequence is TGTGCCAGCAGCTTAGATGGCCAAGAGACCCAGTACTTC.